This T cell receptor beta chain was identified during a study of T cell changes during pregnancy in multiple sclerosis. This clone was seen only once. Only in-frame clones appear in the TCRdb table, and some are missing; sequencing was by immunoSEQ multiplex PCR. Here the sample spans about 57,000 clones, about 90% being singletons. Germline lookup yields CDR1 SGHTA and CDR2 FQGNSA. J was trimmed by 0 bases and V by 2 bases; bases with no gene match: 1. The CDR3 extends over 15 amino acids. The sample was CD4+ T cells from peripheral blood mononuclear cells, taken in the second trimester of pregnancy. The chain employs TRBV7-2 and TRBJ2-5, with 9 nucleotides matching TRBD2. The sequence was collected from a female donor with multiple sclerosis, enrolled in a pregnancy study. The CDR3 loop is CASSLTSGYQETQYF. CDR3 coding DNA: TGTGCCAGCAGCTTAACTAGCGGGTACCAAGAGACCCAGTACTTC.